What follows are 30 T cell receptor beta chains derived from one specimen sequenced in a study of blood T cell repertoires in COVID-19. Sequenced by immunoSEQ multiplex PCR; TCRdb stores in-frame clones only, minus some. The sample records about 130,000 clones, 85% being singletons. The sequenced sample consisted of peripheral blood. The receptors here all came from an elderly woman with acute or convalescent COVID-19.

The rearrangement uses TRBV6-2 or TRBV6-3 and TRBJ2-7; D is perhaps TRBD2 (5 bases). This CDR3 spans 14 amino acids. V was pared by 0 bases and J by 5 bases, with 11 bases between. The germline V gene has CDR1 MNHEY and CDR2 SVGEGT. CDR3 loop: CASSYSIPGNEQYF. In DNA, the CDR3 is TGTGCCAGCAGTTACTCGATTCCGGGAAACGAGCAGTACTTC.

The chain combines TRBV7-9 with TRBJ1-5, with D hard to call. Germline CDR1 is SEHNR and CDR2 is FQNEAQ (reference sequence). V was pared by 3 bases and J by 5 bases, with 8 bases between. The CDR3 is made up of 13 amino acids. The CDR3 region has the DNA TGTGCCAGCAGCTTGCGGGGTGATCAGCCCCAGCATTTT. This encodes CASSLRGDQPQHF.

The rearrangement joins TRBV12-5 to TRBJ1-5; maybe TRBD1 (5 bases). V was clipped by 2 bases and J by 2 bases, with 19 bases between them. The length of the CDR3 is 18 residues. The V gene's germline CDR1 is LGHNT and CDR2 FRNRAP. CDR3 bases: TGTGCTAGTGGTTTGTATTGGGGGGGGACGGCAGGCAATCAGCCCCAGCATTTT. This codes for CASGLYWGGTAGNQPQHF.

V gene TRBV2 combines with J gene TRBJ2-1; D gene ambiguous. CDR1 SNHLY and CDR2 FYNNEI come from the germline V gene. Trimming pared 6 bases from V and 7 bases from J, leaving 10 bases between. The CDR3 runs 12 residues. The CDR3 protein is CASSPERNEQFF. The DNA for the CDR3 is TGTGCCAGCAGCCCGGAGAGGAATGAGCAGTTCTTC.

The chain carries TRBV4-2 and TRBJ2-3; TRBD2 matches at 9 bases. V lost 4 bases and J lost 1; bases outside the gene matches: 6. The CDR3 has 16 residues. The germline V gene encodes CDR1 LGHNA and CDR2 YNFKEQ. CDR3 DNA: TGTGCCAGCAGCCGCAATAGACTAGCGGGCACAGATACGCAGTATTTT. The encoded protein is CASSRNRLAGTDTQYF.

The genes are TRBV6-5 and TRBJ2-7, with 10 bases that match TRBD1. The CDR3 loop spans 15 amino acids. Unmatched junction bases numbered 8, after V lost 6 bases and J lost 3 bases. Per germline, CDR1 MNHEY and CDR2 SVGAGI. CDR3 DNA sequence: TGTGCCAGCAGGGCCGGGACAGGGGTTTTCTACGAGCAGTACGTC. Its protein product is CASRAGTGVFYEQYV.

The chain carries TRBV27 and TRBJ2-2, with 8 bases identical to TRBD1. The CDR3 runs to 17 residues. J was trimmed by 5 bases and V by 4 bases; bases with no gene match: 12. From germline, CDR1 is MNHEY and CDR2 SMNVEV (reference sequence). CDR3 amino acids: CASSYLGQGLGTGELFF. CDR3 bases: TGTGCCAGCAGTTACCTCGGACAGGGTCTCGGAACCGGGGAGCTGTTTTTT.

The chain recombines TRBV18 with TRBJ1-2; 8 positions match TRBD1. V dropped 2 bases and J dropped 8; count of bases not matched to a gene: 7. The germline V gene encodes CDR1 KGHSH and CDR2 LQKENI. There are 14 residues in the CDR3. CDR3 in DNA: TGTGCCAGCTCACCAGGGCAGGGGGCACGGGGCTACACCTTC. Amino acid sequence: CASSPGQGARGYTF.

The sample holds one count of this clone. Other nucleotide sequences from this sample produce the same CDR3. The genes are TRBV7-9 and TRBJ2-1, with 10 bases matching TRBD2. CDR3 size: 16 residues. The V gene's germline CDR1 is SEHNR and CDR2 FQNEAQ (reference sequence). The trim removed 0 bases at V and 2 bases at J, leaving 1 base unmatched. CDR3 sequence (DNA): TGTGCCAGCAGCTTAGCACTAGCGGGGACCTACAATGAGCAGTTCTTC. Translation: CASSLALAGTYNEQFF. Variable domain in full (rest from reference TRBV7-9 and TRBJ2-1): DTGVSQNPRHKITKRGQNVTFRCDPISEHNRLYWYRQTLGQGPEFLTYFQNEAQLEKSRLLSDRFSAERPKGSFSTLEIQRTEQGDSAMYLCASSLALAGTYNEQFFGPGTRLTVL.

This clone was recorded once. The V gene is TRBV5-1, the J gene TRBJ1-2, with D maybe TRBD1 (6 bases). Trimming pared 4 bases from V and 5 bases from J, leaving 15 bases between. The V gene's germline CDR1 is SGHRS and CDR2 YFSETQ. This CDR3 contains 14 residues. The CDR3 DNA reads TGCGCCAGCAGCCCAGCAGGGGAGAAATATGGCTACACCTTC. This encodes CASSPAGEKYGYTF.

The rearrangement uses TRBV6-5 and TRBJ1-6, with 8 bases aligning to TRBD1. CDR1 is MNHEY and CDR2 is SVGAGI in the germline V gene. The V and J ends lost 0 bases and 7 bases, in that order; junction bases with no gene match: 5. The CDR3 length is 16 residues. DNA for the CDR3: TGTGCCAGCAGTTACTCCGGACAGGGCTCCAATTCACCCCTCCACTTT. Its protein is CASSYSGQGSNSPLHF.

This chain joins TRBV11-2 and TRBJ1-2; D remains unclear. The CDR3 length is 13 residues. V was pared by 5 bases and J by 4 bases, with 11 bases between. The V gene's germline CDR1 is SGHAT and CDR2 FQNNGV. CDR3 residues: CASSRGQIYGYTF. The CDR3 region has the DNA TGTGCCAGCAGCCGCGGCCAGATCTATGGCTACACCTTC.

The chain joins TRBV5-1 to TRBJ2-3, with 10 bases that match TRBD2. Losses at the gene ends were 7 bases for V and 1 base for J; bases not matched to a gene: 12. CDR1 SGHRS and CDR2 YFSETQ come from the germline V gene. The CDR3 loop spans 17 amino acids. The CDR3 nucleotides are TGCGCCAGCGGGCTTCAACCTAGCGGGGGTGGCACAGATACGCAGTATTTT. This translates into CASGLQPSGGGTDTQYF.

The chain carries TRBV18 and TRBJ1-1; TRBD1 matches 7 bases. The CDR3 runs 15 residues. J lost 7 bases, V lost 1 base, and 9 bases had no gene match. CDR1 is KGHSH, CDR2 LQKENI, per germline. As DNA, the CDR3 is TGTGCCAGCTCACCACGGCCTGAGGGGGCGGGTGAAGCTTTCTTT. Translating it yields CASSPRPEGAGEAFF.

This rearrangement joins TRBV20-1 to TRBJ1-2; D gene ambiguous. Trimming shortened V by 3 bases and J by 8 bases, and 4 bases separated the two germline ends. This CDR3 comprises 9 residues. From germline, CDR1 is DFQATT and CDR2 SNEGSKA (reference sequence). This CDR3 reads CSARSGYTF. The CDR3 DNA sequence: TGCAGTGCTAGGAGCGGCTACACCTTC.

The chain joins TRBV29-1 to TRBJ2-7; D possibly corresponds to TRBD1 (6 bases). This CDR3 spans 12 amino acids. V was cut by 4 bases and J by 2 bases, with 9 bases left in between. Germline CDR1 is SQVTM and CDR2 is ANQGSEA. The CDR3 protein is CSVGQAAYEQYF. In nucleotides, the CDR3 is TGCAGCGTTGGACAGGCGGCCTACGAGCAGTACTTC.

The chain recombines TRBV20-1 with TRBJ2-1, with 7 bases matching TRBD2. Germline V lookup: CDR1 DFQATT, CDR2 SNEGSKA (reference sequence). The CDR3 length is 14 residues. With 3 bases clipped from V and 4 bases from J, the junction kept 6 bases outside the gene matches. The CDR3: CSASRGGDYNEQFF. The CDR3 DNA follows: TGCAGTGCTAGTCGTGGGGGGGATTACAATGAGCAGTTCTTC.

This clone has only a few counts. The chain couples TRBV6-5 to TRBJ1-5, with TRBD1 matching over 10 bases. The CDR3 spans 15 residues. V shed 7 bases and J 6 bases; nucleotides not matched to a gene: 9. Germline V gene lookup returns CDR1 MNHEY and CDR2 SVGAGI. CDR3 residues: CASISRTGGGQPQHF. CDR3 bases: TGTGCCAGCATATCACGGACAGGGGGTGGTCAGCCCCAGCATTTT.

The chain uses TRBV7-2 and TRBJ2-1, with 14 bases identical to TRBD2. J was trimmed by 6 bases and V by 4 bases; bases with no gene match: 2. The CDR3 extends over 15 amino acids. The germline gives CDR1 SGHTA, CDR2 FQGNSA. CDR3 protein: CASSSGLAGVNEQFF. The CDR3 DNA reads TGTGCCAGCAGCTCGGGACTAGCGGGGGTCAATGAGCAGTTCTTC.

The genes are TRBV18 and TRBJ1-1; no reliable D call. Between the trimmed V and J ends, which lost 3 bases and 10 bases, there was a span of 15 bases. Germline V gene lookup returns CDR1 KGHSH and CDR2 LQKENI. The length of the CDR3 is 13 residues. The CDR3 DNA reads as TGTGCCAGCTCACCCCCCTCCCGCCCAGGAGCTTTCTTT. It encodes CASSPPSRPGAFF.

The V gene is TRBV7-2, the J gene TRBJ1-2, with 7 positions matching TRBD1. The CDR3 contains 11 residues. Germline V CDR1 and CDR2: SGHTA, FQGNSA. The ends lost 10 bases at V and 8 bases at J; junction bases unmatched: 7. The CDR3 protein is CAIDRDFGYTF. Written as DNA, the CDR3 is TGTGCCATCGACAGGGACTTCGGCTACACCTTC.

The rearrangement links TRBV5-1 to TRBJ1-6, with 7 bases aligning to TRBD1. This CDR3 is built from 16 residues. V gave up 3 bases and J gave up 8 bases; unmatched junction bases: 11. The germline CDR1 and CDR2 sequences are SGHRS and YFSETQ. The CDR3 sequence: CASSSSPTGQYSPLHF. Written as DNA, the CDR3 is TGCGCCAGCAGCTCATCCCCGACAGGGCAGTATTCACCCCTCCACTTT.

A single count supports this clone. This chain uses TRBV20-1 with TRBJ2-5; the match to TRBD2 covers 9 bases. The CDR3 length is 14 residues. With 3 bases clipped from V and 3 bases from J, the junction kept 5 bases outside the gene matches. Germline CDR1 is DFQATT and CDR2 is SNEGSKA (reference sequence). CDR3 nucleotides: TGCAGTGCTAGTTTGACTAGCGGTAAAGAGACCCAGTACTTC. Amino acid sequence: CSASLTSGKETQYF.

The J gene is TRBJ2-5, the V gene TRBV7-2; 7 positions match TRBD2. The CDR3 is made up of 15 amino acids. CDR1 and CDR2 (germline): SGHTA, FQGNSA. With V trimmed by 0 bases and J by 4 bases, 5 bases remained unmatched. The CDR3 reads CASSLAGLVLETQYF. In nucleotides, the CDR3 is TGTGCCAGCAGCTTAGCAGGACTAGTGCTAGAGACCCAGTACTTC.

This chain joins TRBV27 and TRBJ1-6; TRBD1 matches at 7 bases. Per germline, CDR1 MNHEY and CDR2 SMNVEV (reference sequence). After removal of 5 bases from V and 14 bases from J, the junction contained 3 bases not matched to a gene. This CDR3 is 11 amino acids long. CDR3 residues: CASSRDSTLHF. In nucleotides, the CDR3 is TGTGCCAGCAGTCGGGACAGCACCCTCCACTTT.

CDR3 amino acids: CSVGRINEKLFF. DNA of the CDR3: TGCAGCGTTGGGCGGATTAATGAAAAACTGTTTTTT. This chain joins TRBV29-1 and TRBJ1-4, with unresolved D. The CDR3 has 12 residues. CDR1 SQVTM and CDR2 ANQGSEA come from the germline V gene. Trimming left V 4 bases short and J 4 bases short, with 7 bases between.

The chain combines TRBV12-2 with TRBJ1-5; no DNA check was done on the table's D call, TRBD1. TRBV12-2 represents a pseudogene. The CDR3 covers 16 residues. The CDR3 nucleotides are TGTGCAAGTCGCCAAATAAAACAGGGGGCTTCACAGCCCCAGCATTTT. Amino acids: CASRQIKQGASQPQHF.

The chain uses TRBV7-2 and TRBJ1-2, with 10 bases that match TRBD1. The CDR3 has 15 residues. V lost 5 bases and J lost 8; bases outside the gene matches: 11. From germline, CDR1 is SGHTA and CDR2 FQGNSA. The chain's CDR3 is CASSPGQTGGYGYTF. CDR3 coding DNA: TGTGCCAGCAGCCCAGGGCAGACAGGGGGCTACGGCTACACCTTC.

V and J are TRBV5-1 and TRBJ1-1; 10 nucleotides line up with TRBD1. V lost 3 bases, J lost 5 bases, and 4 bases stayed unmatched. Germline CDR1 SGHRS, CDR2 YFSETQ. The CDR3 sequence is 14 residues long. CDR3 nucleotide sequence: TGCGCCAGCAGCTGGGACAGGGGAGGTACTGAAGCTTTCTTT. It encodes CASSWDRGGTEAFF.

This sequence joins TRBV9 and TRBJ1-6; the D gene is possibly TRBD1 (5 bases). CDR1 and CDR2 from the germline V gene are SGDLS and YYNGEE. The CDR3 totals 15 residues. V lost 0 bases and J 5 bases, leaving 9 bases between the germline ends. CDR3 sequence (DNA): TGTGCCAGCAGCGTAGCTCGGGGGGATAATTCACCCCTCCACTTT. Amino acid sequence: CASSVARGDNSPLHF. The whole variable domain, filled in from reference TRBV9 and TRBJ1-6, reads DSGVTQTPKHLITATGQRVTLRCSPRSGDLSVYWYQQSLDQGLQFLIQYYNGEERAKGNILERFSAQQFPDLHSELNLSSLELGDSALYFCASSVARGDNSPLHFGNGTRLTVT.